This is a list of T cell receptor beta chains from one sample in a study of siplizumab effects on memory and regulatory T cells. Repertoires were generated with immunoSEQ multiplex PCR, while TCRdb's copy carries only in-frame clones and drops some. Found here are 87,000 or so clones, nearly 95% of them singletons; the top ten hold around 0.3%. The sequencing input was non-Treg CD4+ T cells sorted from blood. These receptors were collected from a human donor in good health. CDR3s include the opening cysteine and the closing phenylalanine or tryptophan. Each record gives: V gene, J gene, D gene, clone size, CDR3 DNA, CDR3 protein. A D gene is named only where the DNA matches it firmly. Clone size, where shown, is once, few, many, or a class for clones that have expanded.

V gene: TRBV6-1
J gene: TRBJ2-3
D gene: TRBD2
clone size: NA
CDR3 DNA: TGTGCCAGCAGTGAAAGGGCGGGGGGGCGCACAGATACGCAGTATTTT
CDR3 protein: CASSERAGGRTDTQYF

V gene: TRBV2
J gene: TRBJ2-2
D gene: NA
clone size: NA
CDR3 DNA: TGTGCCAGCAGTCCCCAGCCATGGGGGGTTGACCGGGAGCTGTTTTTT
CDR3 protein: CASSPQPWGVDRELFF

V gene: TRBV11-3
J gene: TRBJ2-7
D gene: NA
clone size: NA
CDR3 DNA: TGTGCCAGCAGTCCTCAGGACCGAGGGAACTACGAGCAGTACTTC
CDR3 protein: CASSPQDRGNYEQYF

V gene: TRBV6-6
J gene: TRBJ2-3
D gene: NA
clone size: NA
CDR3 DNA: TGTGCCAGCAGTTACGAGGGTTGGGGGCGCACAGATACGCAGTATTTT
CDR3 protein: CASSYEGWGRTDTQYF

V gene: TRBV2
J gene: TRBJ1-3
D gene: NA
clone size: NA
CDR3 DNA: TGTGCCAGCAGTGCAACAGGGTTAAGAAACACCATATATTTT
CDR3 protein: CASSATGLRNTIYF

V gene: TRBV18
J gene: TRBJ2-2
D gene: NA
clone size: NA
CDR3 DNA: TGTGCCAGCTCACCGCTAGAACTGAACACCGGGGAGCTGTTTTTT
CDR3 protein: CASSPLELNTGELFF

V gene: TRBV27
J gene: TRBJ1-1
D gene: TRBD1
clone size: NA
CDR3 DNA: TGTGCCAGCAGTTTACAACAACAGGGGCGGAACACTGAAGCTTTCTTT
CDR3 protein: CASSLQQQGRNTEAFF

V gene: TRBV11-3
J gene: TRBJ2-7
D gene: NA
clone size: NA
CDR3 DNA: TGTGCCAGCAGCTTGACAGGCTCTCGAGGAGAGCAGTACTTC
CDR3 protein: CASSLTGSRGEQYF

V gene: TRBV30
J gene: TRBJ1-2
D gene: TRBD1
clone size: NA
CDR3 DNA: TGTGCCTGGGGACAGGGTTTTAACTATGGCTACACCTTC
CDR3 protein: CAWGQGFNYGYTF

V gene: TRBV5-4
J gene: TRBJ2-2
D gene: NA
clone size: NA
CDR3 DNA: TGTGCCAGCAGCTTGGAACAGGCTACGAACACCGGGGAGCTGTTTTTT
CDR3 protein: CASSLEQATNTGELFF

V gene: TRBV6-1
J gene: TRBJ1-2
D gene: TRBD1
clone size: NA
CDR3 DNA: TGTGCCAGCAGTGAACCTCGGACAGGGGGCTTTGGTGGCTACACCTTC
CDR3 protein: CASSEPRTGGFGGYTF

V gene: TRBV6-6
J gene: TRBJ1-2
D gene: TRBD1
clone size: NA
CDR3 DNA: TGTGCCAGCAGTTACGACAGGGGCCTATCTAACTATGGCTACACCTTC
CDR3 protein: CASSYDRGLSNYGYTF

V gene: TRBV7-9
J gene: TRBJ1-4
D gene: TRBD1
clone size: NA
CDR3 DNA: TGTGCCAGCAGCTTAGGGACAGGGGTAGGAGAAAAACTGTTTTTT
CDR3 protein: CASSLGTGVGEKLFF

V gene: TRBV19
J gene: TRBJ1-5
D gene: NA
clone size: NA
CDR3 DNA: TGTGCCTCCGGGCTCGATAAGCCCCAGCATTTT
CDR3 protein: CASGLDKPQHF

V gene: TRBV14
J gene: TRBJ2-7
D gene: TRBD2
clone size: NA
CDR3 DNA: TGTGCCAGCAGCCAAATGGGACTAGCGGGAGGTCCTATCTACGAGCAGTACTTC
CDR3 protein: CASSQMGLAGGPIYEQYF

V gene: TRBV6-1
J gene: TRBJ2-6
D gene: NA
clone size: NA
CDR3 DNA: TGTGCCAGCAGTGACATTCCGAGGGGCTCTGGGGCCAACGTCCTGACTTTC
CDR3 protein: CASSDIPRGSGANVLTF

V gene: TRBV30
J gene: TRBJ2-7
D gene: NA
clone size: NA
CDR3 DNA: TGTGCCTTGGGACGGTCCTACGAGCAGTACTTC
CDR3 protein: CALGRSYEQYF

V gene: TRBV10-3
J gene: TRBJ1-1
D gene: NA
clone size: NA
CDR3 DNA: TGTGCCATCAGTGATTCCAGGGCGGCCTGGGGGACTGAAGCTTTCTTT
CDR3 protein: CAISDSRAAWGTEAFF

V gene: TRBV27
J gene: TRBJ2-6
D gene: NA
clone size: NA
CDR3 DNA: TGTGCCAGCAGTTCTCCGCCCGGCAGCTCTGGGGCCAACGTCCTGACTTTC
CDR3 protein: CASSSPPGSSGANVLTF

V gene: TRBV14
J gene: TRBJ2-7
D gene: NA
clone size: NA
CDR3 DNA: TGTGCCAGCCGGACCTCGGGAGCACCCTCCTACGAGCAGTACTTC
CDR3 protein: CASRTSGAPSYEQYF

V gene: TRBV10-3
J gene: TRBJ1-2
D gene: NA
clone size: NA
CDR3 DNA: TGTGCCATCAGTACGGACAGAAACTATGGCTACACCTTC
CDR3 protein: CAISTDRNYGYTF

V gene: TRBV19
J gene: TRBJ1-3
D gene: NA
clone size: NA
CDR3 DNA: TGTGCCAGTAGTATCGCCGGAGAGAGCTCTGGAAACACCATATATTTT
CDR3 protein: CASSIAGESSGNTIYF

V gene: TRBV5-6
J gene: TRBJ2-7
D gene: TRBD1
clone size: NA
CDR3 DNA: TGTGCCAGCAGCTTCCTCGGACAGGTCTACGAGCAGTACTTC
CDR3 protein: CASSFLGQVYEQYF

V gene: TRBV5-8
J gene: TRBJ1-5
D gene: TRBD1
clone size: NA
CDR3 DNA: TGTGCCAGCAGCCGTGGACAGGCGGGCCAGCCCCAGCATTTT
CDR3 protein: CASSRGQAGQPQHF

V gene: TRBV7-9
J gene: TRBJ2-1
D gene: TRBD2
clone size: NA
CDR3 DNA: TGTGCCAGCAGCAGACTAGCGGGGACCTACAATGAGCAGTTCTTC
CDR3 protein: CASSRLAGTYNEQFF

V gene: TRBV7-9
J gene: TRBJ1-1
D gene: NA
clone size: once
CDR3 DNA: TGTGCCAGCAGCCCTTCCGGGACCGCGAACACTGAAGCTTTCTTT
CDR3 protein: CASSPSGTANTEAFF

V gene: TRBV6-1
J gene: TRBJ1-1
D gene: NA
clone size: once
CDR3 DNA: TGTGCCAGCACTAAAGACTTGAACACTGAAGCTTTCTTT
CDR3 protein: CASTKDLNTEAFF

V gene: TRBV19
J gene: TRBJ1-5
D gene: NA
clone size: NA
CDR3 DNA: TGTGCCAGTAGTTCAGGGACGGGAAAAAATCAGCCCCAGCATTTT
CDR3 protein: CASSSGTGKNQPQHF

V gene: TRBV19
J gene: TRBJ2-6
D gene: NA
clone size: NA
CDR3 DNA: TGTGCCAGTGCGGATTACTCTGGGGCCAACGTCCTGACTTTC
CDR3 protein: CASADYSGANVLTF

V gene: TRBV7-9
J gene: TRBJ1-4
D gene: NA
clone size: NA
CDR3 DNA: TGTGCCAGCAGACTTGACCGGGACACTAATGAAAAACTGTTTTTT
CDR3 protein: CASRLDRDTNEKLFF

V gene: TRBV7-3
J gene: TRBJ2-2
D gene: NA
clone size: NA
CDR3 DNA: TGTGCCAGCAGCCCCGAGAACACCGGGGAGCTGTTTTTT
CDR3 protein: CASSPENTGELFF

V gene: TRBV9
J gene: TRBJ1-3
D gene: NA
clone size: NA
CDR3 DNA: TGTGCCAGCTCCGGTGCGACTGGAAACACCATATATTTT
CDR3 protein: CASSGATGNTIYF

V gene: TRBV12-5
J gene: TRBJ2-1
D gene: TRBD2
clone size: NA
CDR3 DNA: TGTGCTAGTGGTTCCCGTAGCGGGAGGGTCAATGAGCAGTTCTTC
CDR3 protein: CASGSRSGRVNEQFF

V gene: TRBV18
J gene: TRBJ1-1
D gene: NA
clone size: NA
CDR3 DNA: TGTGCCAGCTCACTGGACACTCGTATGAACACTGAAGCTTTCTTT
CDR3 protein: CASSLDTRMNTEAFF

V gene: TRBV10-3
J gene: TRBJ2-3
D gene: NA
clone size: NA
CDR3 DNA: TGTGCCATCAGTGAGACAGAGCACCTAATAGGCACAGATACGCAGTATTTT
CDR3 protein: CAISETEHLIGTDTQYF

V gene: TRBV10-3
J gene: TRBJ2-3
D gene: NA
clone size: NA
CDR3 DNA: TGTGCCGCCGGAGGGCCCAGGGAGGGCACAGATACGCAGTATTTT
CDR3 protein: CAAGGPREGTDTQYF

V gene: TRBV5-1
J gene: TRBJ2-2
D gene: NA
clone size: NA
CDR3 DNA: TGCGCCAGCAGCTTGATGCCTTCACTGGGCGGGGAGCTGTTTTTT
CDR3 protein: CASSLMPSLGGELFF

V gene: TRBV5-1
J gene: TRBJ2-1
D gene: NA
clone size: NA
CDR3 DNA: TGCGCCAGCAGCTTGGTTGGGGGCTCCTACAATGAGCAGTTCTTC
CDR3 protein: CASSLVGGSYNEQFF